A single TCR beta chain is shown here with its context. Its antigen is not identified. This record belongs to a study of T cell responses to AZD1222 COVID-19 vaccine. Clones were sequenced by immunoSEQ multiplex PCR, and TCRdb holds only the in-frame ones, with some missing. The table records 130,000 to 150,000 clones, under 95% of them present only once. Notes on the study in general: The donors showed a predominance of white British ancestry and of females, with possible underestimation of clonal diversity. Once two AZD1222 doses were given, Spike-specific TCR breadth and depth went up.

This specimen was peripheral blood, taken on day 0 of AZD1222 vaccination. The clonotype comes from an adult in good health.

Written as DNA, the CDR3 is TGTGCCAGCAGCTTAGACCAGACCCAGTACTTC. Translation gives CASSLDQTQYF. The chain is built from TRBV7-9 and TRBJ2-5, with D unclear. The V gene's germline CDR1 is SEHNR and CDR2 FQNEAQ (reference sequence). The CDR3 length is 11 residues. Trimming took 1 base from V and 6 from J, leaving 3 bases between them.